What follows are 4 T cell receptor beta chains derived from one specimen sequenced in a study of T cells in Graves' hyperthyroidism and ophthalmopathy. Amplification of TCR beta CDR3 regions was performed using RNA transcripts as template. TCR CDR3 underwent first-round RT-PCR with the HTBI primer set. TCRdb recomputed calls from the multiplex PCR reads with MiXCR, one row per CDR3 protein. The repertoire consists of a few hundred thousand distinct CDR3 sequences, with about 25% occurring once and the leading ten covering around 70%. Input material: blood. The receptor source for this set is a man aged 50 or older with Graves' hyperthyroidism.

The chain links TRBV5-1 to TRBJ1-5, with a possible D match to TRBD1 (6 bases). The CDR3 spans 14 residues. With 0 bases removed from V and 10 bases from J, the gap between germline ends came to 14 bases. CDR1 is SGHRS, CDR2 YFSETQ, per germline. The CDR3 here is CASSLGGGSHPQHF. Written as DNA, the CDR3 is TGCGCCAGCAGCTTGGGAGGGGGATCTCATCCCCAGCATTTT.

This clonotype appeared many times. This rearrangement joins TRBV6-1 to TRBJ2-3; 8 positions match TRBD1. The CDR3 loop spans 16 amino acids. Germline CDR1 MNHNS, CDR2 SASEGT. Unmatched junction bases numbered 7, after V lost 5 bases and J lost 0 bases. The CDR3 DNA is TGTGCCAGCAGTTTACAGGGGGGATCTAGCACAGATACGCAGTATTTT. Translating it yields CASSLQGGSSTDTQYF.

This clonotype was counted many times. The chain links TRBV7-9 to TRBJ2-5, with D tentatively TRBD1 or TRBD2 (6 bases each). Looked up from germline, CDR1 is SEHNR and CDR2 is FQNEAQ (reference sequence). Trimming left V 5 bases short and J 5 bases short, with 15 bases between. The CDR3 totals 14 residues. The chain's CDR3 is CASSRGGGGETQYF. The CDR3 DNA sequence: TGTGCCAGCAGCCGCGGAGGAGGGGGGGAGACCCAGTACTTC.

This clonotype was counted ten times or more. Here the CDR3 reads CATSAGGPEETQYF. CDR3 sequence (DNA): TGTGCCACCAGTGCGGGAGGGCCGGAAGAGACCCAGTACTTC. The chain is built from TRBV24-1 and TRBJ2-5; 8 bases are a match to TRBD2. CDR3 length: 14 amino acids. The trim removed 5 bases at V and 3 bases at J, leaving 4 bases unmatched. Germline loops: CDR1 KGHDR, CDR2 SFDVKD.